Listed here are 29 T cell receptor beta chains from one sample, sequenced in a study of blood T cell repertoires in COVID-19. Repertoires were generated with immunoSEQ multiplex PCR, while TCRdb's copy carries only in-frame clones and drops some. The top ten hold approximately 4.1% of the sample, which has some 360,000 clones, about nine tenths seen once. Material for sequencing was peripheral blood. All receptors come from a woman aged 60-70 years with COVID-19, enrolled during active disease.

The rearrangement joins TRBV9 to TRBJ1-3; 7 bases match TRBD1. J lost 2 bases, V lost 4 bases, and 6 bases had no gene match. Germline CDR1 is SGDLS and CDR2 is YYNGEE. This CDR3 spans 15 amino acids. As DNA, the CDR3 is TGTGCCAGCAGCATAACGACAGGGACTGGAAACACCATATATTTT. It specifies CASSITTGTGNTIYF.

The rearrangement links TRBV21-1 to TRBJ2-5; the table's D call of TRBD2 was not tested on the DNA. TRBV21-1 is a pseudogene segment. The CDR3 runs to 15 residues. CDR3 DNA sequence: TGTGCCAGCAGCAAAGGCGCGGGACGGCAAGAGACCCAGTACTTC. Protein sequence: CASSKGAGRQETQYF.

The V call is TRBV4-2, the J call TRBJ1-2; D ambiguous. Trimming removed 1 base from V and 4 bases from J, with 10 bases in between. CDR1 is LGHNA, CDR2 YNFKEQ, per germline. The CDR3 sequence is 14 residues long. The CDR3 sequence: CASSQVTVSYGYTF. CDR3 DNA sequence: TGTGCCAGCAGCCAAGTAACAGTAAGCTATGGCTACACCTTC.

J is TRBJ2-3 and V is TRBV11-2; 7 bases map to TRBD1. This CDR3 contains 18 residues. The ends lost 0 bases at V and 1 base at J; junction bases unmatched: 10. The germline CDR1 and CDR2 sequences are SGHAT and FQNNGV. The CDR3 spells CASSLDTRQGVRTDTQYF. The CDR3 region has the DNA TGTGCCAGCAGCTTAGATACTCGACAGGGAGTTCGCACAGATACGCAGTATTTT.

This clone was detected only once. This chain links TRBV4-1 with TRBJ1-5; 7 nucleotides agree with TRBD1. V trimming: 2 bases; J trimming: 3 bases; junction bases outside the gene matches: 10. In germline, CDR1 is MGHRA, CDR2 YSYEKL. This CDR3 is built from 17 residues. The CDR3 DNA follows: TGCGCCAGCAGCCAACTGTACACCGGGACAGACAATCAGCCCCAGCATTTT. Its protein is CASSQLYTGTDNQPQHF.

The chain recombines TRBV18 with TRBJ1-1; D is possibly TRBD1 (5 bases). Germline V CDR1 and CDR2: KGHSH, LQKENI. The germline V and J ends were trimmed by 1 base and 1 base, with 7 bases remaining between them. The CDR3 runs to 14 residues. The CDR3 protein is CASSPRTSNTEAFF. In DNA form, the CDR3 reads TGTGCCAGCTCACCACGGACATCGAACACTGAAGCTTTCTTT.

The chain employs TRBV5-1 and TRBJ1-1; D ambiguous. CDR1 SGHRS and CDR2 YFSETQ come from the germline V gene. The CDR3 is made up of 15 amino acids. Between the trimmed V and J ends, which lost 0 bases and 4 bases, there was a span of 13 bases. CDR3 nucleotide sequence: TGCGCCAGCAGCTTGGAGGAGGGTATGATCACTGAAGCTTTCTTT. It is translated as CASSLEEGMITEAFF.

The chain has TRBV7-9 and TRBJ1-2; TRBD1 matches 11 bases. The germline V gene encodes CDR1 SEHNR and CDR2 FQNEAQ (reference sequence). The CDR3 is 15 amino acids. V lost 5 bases and J lost 0; bases outside the gene matches: 2. Here the CDR3 reads CASSRTGGPNYGYTF. The CDR3 DNA reads TGTGCCAGCAGCAGGACAGGGGGCCCTAACTATGGCTACACCTTC.

The V gene is TRBV5-1, the J gene TRBJ2-1; a weak D match, TRBD2 (7 bases). V lost 4 bases and J 7 bases, leaving 24 bases between the germline ends. This CDR3 comprises 17 residues. Looked up from germline, CDR1 is SGHRS and CDR2 is YFSETQ. The CDR3 DNA is TGCGCCAGCAGCCCCCCCGGGGGGCTTGCGACGGGAAATGAGCAGTTCTTC. This translates into CASSPPGGLATGNEQFF. Supplemented by reference TRBV5-1 and TRBJ2-1, the full variable domain reads KAGVTQTPRYLIKTRGQQVTLSCSPISGHRSVSWYQQTPGQGLQFLFEYFSETQRNKGNFPGRFSGRQFSNSRSEMNVSTLELGDSALYLCASSPPGGLATGNEQFFGPGTRLTVL.

This chain connects TRBV21-1 to TRBJ2-1; the table names TRBD2, a call not compared with the DNA. TRBV21-1 is a documented pseudogene. The CDR3 has 14 amino acids. This CDR3 is CASTRSIGGNEQFF. CDR3 in DNA: TGTGCCAGCACCAGGTCCATTGGAGGCAATGAGCAGTTCTTC.

The chain has TRBV4-2 and TRBJ2-7; TRBD1 might be the D (8 bases). The length of the CDR3 is 15 residues. Germline V gene lookup returns CDR1 LGHNA and CDR2 YNFKEQ. Trimming shortened V by 2 bases and J by 2 bases, and 13 bases separated the two germline ends. CDR3 protein: CASSQNRGGAYEQYF. The CDR3 coding sequence is TGTGCCAGCAGCCAAAACAGGGGGGGCGCCTACGAGCAGTACTTC.

V and J are TRBV5-1 and TRBJ2-1; 12 bases are a match to TRBD2. The germline gives CDR1 SGHRS, CDR2 YFSETQ. V dropped 0 bases and J dropped 4; count of bases not matched to a gene: 2. This CDR3 has 16 residues. This CDR3 reads CASSLGLAGVYNEQFF. For the CDR3, the DNA is TGCGCCAGCAGCTTGGGACTAGCGGGGGTGTACAATGAGCAGTTCTTC.

The gene calls are TRBV6-6 and TRBJ1-5; 10 nucleotides line up with TRBD1. Trimming took 6 bases from V and 7 from J; bases not matched to a gene: 6. CDR1 MNHNY and CDR2 SVGAGI come from the germline V gene (reference sequence). There are 14 residues in the CDR3. The CDR3 DNA reads TGTGCCAGCAGCCGACAGGGGGCTAGGCAGCCCCAGCATTTT. As protein: CASSRQGARQPQHF.

As regards this clone: The same CDR3 is also encoded by other DNA sequences in this sample. The CDR3 DNA reads as TGTGCCAGCTCACCCCAGGGGAATGAGCAGTTCTTC. Its translation: CASSPQGNEQFF. The chain recombines TRBV18 with TRBJ2-1; D is possibly TRBD1 (6 bases). Trimming pared 3 bases from V and 7 bases from J, leaving 7 bases between. This CDR3 region has 12 residues. Germline CDR1 KGHSH, CDR2 LQKENI.

The J gene is TRBJ1-2, the V gene TRBV7-2; 8 positions agree with TRBD1. This CDR3 spans 13 amino acids. V was clipped by 6 bases and J by 8 bases; unmatched bases: 8. Germline lookup yields CDR1 SGHTA and CDR2 FQGNSA. The CDR3 coding sequence is TGTGCCAGCAGTTATTCTGACAGGGGAGGCTACACCTTC. It specifies CASSYSDRGGYTF.

This clone has just a few counts. J is TRBJ1-2 and V is TRBV10-3; TRBD1 aligns across 7 bases. Germline V gene data show CDR1 as ENHRY and CDR2 as SYGVKD. The CDR3 totals 14 residues. Losses at the gene ends were 9 bases for V and 0 bases for J; bases not matched to a gene: 7. The CDR3 loop reads CAMRGTEANYGYTF. Here the CDR3 DNA reads TGTGCCATGCGAGGGACAGAAGCTAACTATGGCTACACCTTC.

As regards this clone: The sample carries other DNA sequences with the same CDR3. The chain recombines TRBV6-5 with TRBJ2-3, with D perhaps matching TRBD2 (6 bases). The CDR3 contains 15 residues. Trimming removed 0 bases from V and 1 base from J, with 8 bases in between. Germline loops: CDR1 MNHEY, CDR2 SVGAGI. CDR3 sequence: CASSYSGGGTDTQYF. The CDR3 DNA reads as TGTGCCAGCAGTTACTCGGGGGGAGGCACAGATACGCAGTATTTT.

The chain carries TRBV13 and TRBJ2-7, with TRBD2 identical over 11 bases. The CDR3 has 17 amino acids. Germline trimming cut 0 bases from V and 4 bases from J; bases unmatched to any gene: 8. Germline V CDR1 and CDR2: PRHDT, FYEKMQ (reference sequence). CDR3 bases: TGTGCCAGCAGCTTAGGCCGCGGTAGCGGGGGGGCATACGAGCAGTACTTC. Translating gives CASSLGRGSGGAYEQYF.

This clone has a single count. The V gene is TRBV29-1, the J gene TRBJ2-7, with 8 positions matching TRBD1. This CDR3 contains 14 residues. Per germline, CDR1 SQVTM and CDR2 ANQGSEA. V lost 7 bases, J lost 3 bases, and 11 bases stayed unmatched. The CDR3 here is CSALLWTGIYEQYF. DNA of the CDR3: TGCAGCGCTTTGCTTTGGACAGGGATCTACGAGCAGTACTTC.

The chain recombines TRBV2 with TRBJ2-2; D may be TRBD2 (6 bases). Germline values: CDR1 SNHLY, CDR2 FYNNEI. Deletions cut 6 bases from V and 4 bases from J, with 18 bases between. The CDR3 covers 16 residues. This chain's CDR3 is CASRGGGSSSTGELFF. The CDR3 region has the DNA TGTGCCAGCAGAGGAGGAGGGTCCTCGAGCACCGGGGAGCTGTTTTTT.

A single count supports this clone. The rearrangement links TRBV27 to TRBJ1-3; D ambiguous. CDR1 and CDR2 (germline): MNHEY, SMNVEV (reference sequence). The V gene lost 6 bases and the J gene lost 8 bases, with 14 bases spanning the gap. The CDR3 totals 13 residues. The CDR3 loop reads CASRRAGSDTIYF. CDR3 nucleotides: TGTGCCAGCAGACGTGCCGGGTCGGACACCATATATTTT.

Comments on this clone: A read error is likely here: a far larger clone is one base away. Distinct nucleotide sequences in the sample also encode this CDR3. This rearrangement joins TRBV11-1 to TRBJ2-7; D is ambiguous. Trimming took 1 base from V and 1 from J, leaving 5 bases between them. CDR3 length equals 13 residues. The germline gives CDR1 SGHAT, CDR2 FQDESV (reference sequence). This CDR3 is CASSLGQSYEQYF. CDR3 in DNA: TGTGCCAGCAGCTTAGGGCAGTCCTACGAGCAGTACTTC.

CDR3: CASSSTRRVNTEAFF. CDR3 in DNA: TGTGCCAGCAGTTCGACAAGGCGGGTGAACACTGAAGCTTTCTTT. V usage is TRBV5-6 and J usage is TRBJ1-1; no reliable D call. The CDR3 runs 15 residues. V was trimmed by 5 bases and J by 0 bases, leaving 14 bases between them. Germline V lookup: CDR1 SGHDT, CDR2 YYEEEE.

The chain combines TRBV28 with TRBJ1-2; 7 nucleotides match TRBD1. CDR3 length equals 13 residues. The V and J ends lost 10 bases and 2 bases, in that order; junction bases with no gene match: 7. Per the germline V gene, CDR1 is MDHEN and CDR2 is SYDVKM. This CDR3 reads CATQGGANYGYTF. DNA of the CDR3: TGTGCCACCCAGGGGGGAGCCAACTATGGCTACACCTTC.

CDR3 DNA: TGTGCCAGCAGTTCCGCCGGGACTGACTCCTACGAGCAGTACTTC. This gives the protein CASSSAGTDSYEQYF. The rearrangement joins TRBV6-5 to TRBJ2-7; tentative D call: TRBD2 (6 bases). V dropped 4 bases and J dropped 0 bases, with 13 bases sitting between them. This CDR3 is built from 15 residues. Germline values: CDR1 MNHEY, CDR2 SVGAGI.

This chain connects TRBV25-1 to TRBJ1-5, with 9 bases fitting TRBD1. V shed 7 bases and J 2 bases; nucleotides not matched to a gene: 6. The CDR3 is made up of 15 amino acids. Germline assignment: CDR1 MGHDK and CDR2 SYGVNS. As DNA, the CDR3 is TGTGCCAGCAAACAGGGGGCAGGCGGCAATCAGCCCCAGCATTTT. Translation: CASKQGAGGNQPQHF.

This chain connects TRBV28 to TRBJ2-7, with 9 bases matching TRBD1. Germline V gene data show CDR1 as MDHEN and CDR2 as SYDVKM. The junction had 10 bases not matched to a gene; V was cut back by 10 bases and J by 6 bases. CDR3 length: 13 amino acids. In nucleotides, the CDR3 is TGTGCCACCACGCGGGACAGGGTCTCCGAGCAGTACTTC. This translates into CATTRDRVSEQYF.

The chain joins TRBV5-1 to TRBJ2-3; 8 bases align to TRBD2. Germline V gene sequence: CDR1 SGHRS, CDR2 YFSETQ. The CDR3 length is 17 residues. The J segment lost 1 base and the V segment lost 2 bases, leaving 9 bases of the junction unmatched. The CDR3 loop is CASSFYPPGGRTDTQYF. CDR3 sequence (DNA): TGCGCCAGCAGCTTTTACCCTCCGGGGGGGCGCACAGATACGCAGTATTTT.

This clone is a singleton in its sample. V usage is TRBV27 and J usage is TRBJ1-1; tentative D call: TRBD1 (6 bases). CDR3 length: 17 residues. Germline assignment: CDR1 MNHEY and CDR2 SMNVEV (reference sequence). Trimming took 6 bases from V and 0 from J, leaving 20 bases between them. The CDR3 loop is CASSSRQALYMNTEAFF. The DNA of the CDR3 is TGTGCCAGCAGCTCACGACAGGCCCTTTACATGAACACTGAAGCTTTCTTT.